These 26 T cell receptor beta chains share one sample of origin, sequenced in a study of Ad26.COV2.S vaccination and SARS-CoV-2 variants. The repertoire was sequenced with immunoSEQ multiplex PCR; TCRdb's copy has only in-frame clones and lacks some. This sample has nearly 95,000 clones, with 82% found just once. Sequencing was performed on peripheral blood, taken after recovery from COVID-19. The receptors come from a human donor who had recovered from COVID-19.

J is TRBJ2-7 and V is TRBV28, with a tentative D call TRBD1 (5 bases). Looked up from germline, CDR1 is MDHEN and CDR2 is SYDVKM. Trimming left V 7 bases short and J 1 base short, with 23 bases between. CDR3 length equals 17 residues. For the CDR3, the DNA is TGTGCCAGCACCCTCGGATTAGCACAGGCCGGTTCCTACGAGCAGTACTTC. This translates into CASTLGLAQAGSYEQYF.

V gene TRBV12-3 or TRBV12-4 combines with J gene TRBJ2-5; the D is unclear. The CDR3 sequence is 12 residues long. Trimming took off 3 bases at V and 4 bases at J, with 6 bases between the two ends. Here the CDR3 DNA reads TGTGCCAGCAGTTTGATGGGAGAGACCCAGTACTTC. Amino acid sequence: CASSLMGETQYF.

The chain couples TRBV7-2 to TRBJ2-6, with TRBD2 as a possible D gene (5 bases). Germline V gene lookup returns CDR1 SGHTA and CDR2 FQGNSA. This CDR3 contains 17 residues. V dropped 0 bases and J dropped 0 bases, with 9 bases sitting between them. The CDR3 reads CASSLAGRASGANVLTF. CDR3 in DNA: TGTGCCAGCAGCTTAGCTGGGCGGGCCTCTGGGGCCAACGTCCTGACTTTC.

The CDR3 DNA is TGTGTCAGAAGCTTAGTCATCTCCGAGGTCACTGAAGCTTTCTTT. This encodes CVRSLVISEVTEAFF. This chain links TRBV7-5 with TRBJ1-1. TRBV7-5 is classified as a pseudogene. This CDR3 is built from 15 residues.

This clone was recorded a few times. The chain joins TRBV19 to TRBJ2-5; D gene unclear. Germline V gene lookup returns CDR1 LNHDA and CDR2 SQIVND (reference sequence). Trimming removed 5 bases from V and 2 bases from J, with 12 bases in between. This CDR3 is built from 14 residues. The CDR3 coding sequence is TGTGCCAGTAGTGCGACATCCGCACAAGAGACCCAGTACTTC. Amino acids: CASSATSAQETQYF.

This chain connects TRBV15 to TRBJ2-7, with 7 bases matching TRBD1. Trimming at V came to 0 bases and at J to 7 bases, leaving 9 bases not matched to a gene. CDR3 length equals 15 residues. CDR1 is LNHNV and CDR2 is YYDKDF in the germline V gene (reference sequence). The CDR3 DNA reads TGTGCCACCAGCAGAGATGGCGACAGGGAACGGGAGCAGTACTTC. Its protein is CATSRDGDREREQYF.

This CDR3 reads CASSLVCDLMGTSGNSYEQYF. The CDR3 nucleotides are TGTGCCAGCAGCTTAGTATGTGATCTCATGGGGACTAGCGGGAACTCCTACGAGCAGTACTTC. The J gene is TRBJ2-7, the V gene TRBV7-7, with 13 bases fitting TRBD2. CDR1 and CDR2 (germline): SSHAT, FNYEAQ (reference sequence). V dropped 1 base and J dropped 0; count of bases not matched to a gene: 15. This CDR3 region has 21 residues. The full variable domain, rest sourced from reference TRBV7-7 and TRBJ2-7, is GAGVSQSPRYKVTKRGQDVTLRCDPISSHATLYWYQQALGQGPEFLTYFNYEAQPDKSGLPSDRFSAERPEGSISTLTIQRTEQRDSAMYRCASSLVCDLMGTSGNSYEQYFGPGTRLTVT.

This sequence joins TRBV2 and TRBJ1-1; 7 bases align to TRBD1. CDR1 and CDR2 (germline): SNHLY, FYNNEI. Trimming at V came to 2 bases and at J to 4 bases, leaving 7 bases not matched to a gene. The CDR3 contains 15 residues. In nucleotides, the CDR3 is TGTGCCAGCAGTGAATCTTTAAGGGGGCCCACTGAAGCTTTCTTT. It specifies CASSESLRGPTEAFF.

This clone was seen a single time. The chain recombines TRBV12-3 or TRBV12-4 with TRBJ2-3; a possible D gene is TRBD2 (5 bases). Trimming pared 6 bases from V and 1 base from J, leaving 8 bases between. This CDR3 region has 13 residues. The CDR3 region is CASRYSGTDTQYF. CDR3 in DNA: TGTGCCAGCAGGTATAGCGGCACAGATACGCAGTATTTT.

The CDR3 spells CASSLGGSGQETQYF. The DNA of the CDR3 is TGTGCCAGCAGCTTAGGGGGTAGCGGCCAAGAGACCCAGTACTTC. V gene TRBV7-2 combines with J gene TRBJ2-5, with D perhaps TRBD2 (6 bases). The CDR3 is made up of 15 amino acids. CDR1 is SGHTA and CDR2 is FQGNSA in the germline V gene. Between the trimmed V and J ends, which lost 1 base and 1 base, there was a span of 10 bases.

The chain employs TRBV12-3 or TRBV12-4 and TRBJ2-5; tentative D call: TRBD2 (5 bases). The length of the CDR3 is 12 residues. V lost 8 bases to trimming and J lost 1 base, with 8 bases between them. This CDR3 is CASRGFQETQYF. The CDR3 DNA sequence: TGTGCCAGCCGGGGTTTCCAAGAGACCCAGTACTTC.

The V gene is TRBV12-3 or TRBV12-4, the J gene TRBJ1-1, with 7 bases fitting TRBD1. This CDR3 region has 12 residues. The ends lost 2 bases at V and 11 bases at J; junction bases unmatched: 5. The CDR3 nucleotides are TGTGCCAGCAGTTTAAGGGGGCGGCCCGCTTTCTTT. Encoded protein: CASSLRGRPAFF.

The chain employs TRBV12-3 or TRBV12-4 and TRBJ1-2; D is perhaps TRBD1 (5 bases). CDR3 length: 13 residues. Trimming left V 4 bases short and J 10 bases short, with 16 bases between. The CDR3: CASSSPGRLTYTF. The CDR3 coding sequence is TGTGCCAGCAGTTCTCCGGGACGCCTTACCTACACCTTC.

The chain uses TRBV5-6 and TRBJ1-6, with D maybe TRBD1 (5 bases). V gave up 0 bases and J gave up 15 bases, with 19 bases separating them. The CDR3 contains 15 residues. In germline, CDR1 is SGHDT, CDR2 YYEEEE. The chain's CDR3 is CASSLGDSRRGDLHF. In DNA, the CDR3 is TGTGCCAGCAGCTTGGGTGACAGTCGCCGTGGGGACCTCCACTTT.

In this sample, this clone turned up a few times. J is TRBJ1-1 and V is TRBV18, with D perhaps TRBD1 (6 bases). Germline V gives CDR1 KGHSH, CDR2 LQKENI. The length of the CDR3 is 17 residues. Trimming removed 1 base from V and 5 bases from J, with 20 bases in between. CDR3 in DNA: TGTGCCAGCTCACCACTGGGACTAACCCCGCAGGGGACTGAAGCTTTCTTT. Translating it yields CASSPLGLTPQGTEAFF.

This chain connects TRBV7-6 to TRBJ2-1; TRBD2 aligns across 10 bases. V lost 6 bases and J lost 0; bases outside the gene matches: 8. The germline V gene has CDR1 SGHVS and CDR2 FNYEAQ. This CDR3 region has 17 residues. CDR3 sequence: CASSRTSGGSSYNEQFF. The CDR3 nucleotides read TGTGCCAGCAGTAGGACTAGCGGTGGGAGCTCCTACAATGAGCAGTTCTTC.

The V and J genes are TRBV24-1 and TRBJ1-5; possible D gene TRBD1, 5 bases. Trimming took 0 bases from V and 7 from J, leaving 6 bases between them. The germline CDR1 and CDR2 sequences are KGHDR and SFDVKD. The CDR3 runs to 13 residues. As DNA, the CDR3 is TGTGCCACCAGTGATTTGGGGACGCAGCCCCAGCATTTT. Its protein product is CATSDLGTQPQHF.

Regarding this clone: The conserved final phenylalanine or tryptophan is absent from the CDR3, which likely points to a read error. The rearrangement joins TRBV12-3 or TRBV12-4 to TRBJ1-1; possible D gene TRBD1, 5 bases. Trimming removed 4 bases at V and 2 bases at J, with 8 bases between. The CDR3 has 13 residues. The CDR3 loop reads CASSSGTNTEAFL. CDR3 coding DNA: TGTGCCAGCAGTTCCGGGACTAACACTGAAGCTTTCCTT.

In DNA form, the CDR3 reads TGTGCCAGCAGCGTTCGGTTCACAGATACGCAGTATTTT. It encodes CASSVRFTDTQYF. The J gene is TRBJ2-3, the V gene TRBV9; D unresolved. The CDR3 contains 13 residues. The ends were cut back, 2 bases at V and 2 bases at J, with 6 bases in the middle. CDR1 is SGDLS, CDR2 YYNGEE, per germline. The whole variable domain, remainder taken from reference TRBV9 and TRBJ2-3, is DSGVTQTPKHLITATGQRVTLRCSPRSGDLSVYWYQQSLDQGLQFLIQYYNGEERAKGNILERFSAQQFPDLHSELNLSSLELGDSALYFCASSVRFTDTQYFGPGTRLTVL.

The chain is built from TRBV28 and TRBJ2-5; the D is unclear. The V gene lost 5 bases and the J gene lost 11 bases, with 15 bases spanning the gap. Germline CDR1 MDHEN, CDR2 SYDVKM. This CDR3 region has 12 residues. The CDR3 reads CASSLLKDSQYF. The CDR3 nucleotides are TGTGCCAGCAGTCTCCTTAAAGACTCACAGTACTTC.

The chain carries TRBV6-6 and TRBJ1-1; D not resolved. The V end was cut by 7 bases, the J end by 6 bases, with 15 bases between. Germline V gene lookup returns CDR1 MNHNY and CDR2 SVGAGI (reference sequence). The CDR3 consists of 13 residues. The CDR3 DNA is TGTGCCAGCACTATACCAACGACCCCTGAAGCTTTCTTT. This codes for CASTIPTTPEAFF.

The chain carries TRBV7-3 and TRBJ2-1; tentative D call: TRBD2 (6 bases). This CDR3 region has 16 residues. CDR1 is SGHTA and CDR2 is FQGTGA in the germline V gene. V was cut by 5 bases and J by 0 bases, with 14 bases left in between. The CDR3 loop reads CASSPWDGSSYNEQFF. CDR3 DNA: TGTGCCAGCAGCCCTTGGGACGGGAGCTCCTACAATGAGCAGTTCTTC.

The J gene is TRBJ1-6, the V gene TRBV6-5; no clear D gene. V was trimmed by 2 bases and J by 11 bases, leaving 10 bases between them. The germline V gene encodes CDR1 MNHEY and CDR2 SVGAGI. CDR3 length: 13 amino acids. Here the CDR3 reads CASSYRPQPPLHF. The DNA for the CDR3 is TGTGCCAGCAGTTACCGCCCCCAGCCACCCCTCCACTTT.

A single count supports this clone. J is TRBJ1-1 and V is TRBV28; unclear D gene. The CDR3 has 14 amino acids. The germline gives CDR1 MDHEN, CDR2 SYDVKM. Trimming left V 5 bases short and J 0 bases short, with 10 bases between. CDR3 sequence (DNA): TGTGCCAGCAGTCCCTCGGGCATGAACACTGAAGCTTTCTTT. Protein product: CASSPSGMNTEAFF.

The chain recombines TRBV6-5 with TRBJ1-2, with 7 bases matching TRBD1. CDR3 length equals 14 residues. Trimming at V came to 6 bases and at J to 4 bases, leaving 8 bases not matched to a gene. Germline V gives CDR1 MNHEY, CDR2 SVGAGI. The CDR3 is CASSRDSESYGYTF. The CDR3, as DNA: TGTGCCAGCAGCCGGGACAGTGAATCCTATGGCTACACCTTC.

V is TRBV3-1 (or the pseudogene TRBV3-2) and J is TRBJ2-4; D might be TRBD2 (7 bases). Looked up from germline, CDR1 is LGHDT and CDR2 is YNNKEL (reference sequence). The CDR3 sequence is 16 residues long. V shed 4 bases and J shed 5 bases, with 18 bases lying between them. CDR3 sequence (DNA): TGTGCCAGCAGCCGTTCGTGGGGGGGGCCCGAAAACATTCAGTACTTC. Translating gives CASSRSWGGPENIQYF.